This T cell receptor (beta chain) was retrieved from a study of control samples from healthy donors and cancer patients. Some clones are missing from TCRdb's copy, which holds only in-frame ones; the method was immunoSEQ multiplex PCR. There are about 22,000 clones in the sample; 80% to 90% occur only once, and roughly 23% lies in the top ten. Germline CDR1 and CDR2: ENHRY and SYGVKD. This CDR3 has 13 amino acids. With V trimmed by 10 bases and J by 2 bases, 6 bases remained unmatched. Only a few counts were recorded for this clone. The sequence was obtained from a man aged 60 to 69 with colorectal cancer. This chain uses TRBV10-3 with TRBJ2-3; 7 nucleotides agree with TRBD2. The sample was PBMCs. Here the CDR3 reads CASSSGNTDTQYF. The DNA of the CDR3 is TGTGCCAGTTCTAGCGGTAACACAGATACGCAGTATTTT.